The rows below give T cell receptor beta chains drawn from one sample of a study of tumor and adjacent non-tumor tissue in lung cancer. From the multiplex PCR reads, TCRdb called clonotypes with MiXCR, one entry per CDR3 protein. The profile covers 60,000 to 85,000 distinct CDR3 sequences, with more than 60% appearing a single time and 10% to 15% taken by the ten largest. Material for sequencing was lung tumor tissue. All receptors come from a woman aged 50 to 65 with non-small cell lung cancer. CDR3s include the opening cysteine and the closing phenylalanine or tryptophan. The D gene is left open where the match is weak. Size tells how often a clone was seen (once, few, many) or the class of an expanded clone, and some rows leave it out.

v_call: TRBV12-3/TRBV12-4
j_call: TRBJ2-2
clone_size: -
d_call: TRBD2
cdr3_aa: CASSGLTGGSGVTGELFF
cdr3_nt: TGTGCCAGCAGCGGACTAACGGGAGGGTCAGGAGTCACCGGGGAGCTGTTTTTT

v_call: TRBV28
j_call: TRBJ1-4
clone_size: many
d_call: -
cdr3_aa: CASSSPMGGGLGELFF
cdr3_nt: TGTGCCAGCAGTTCCCCCATGGGGGGCGGTCTAGGGGAACTGTTTTTT

v_call: TRBV4-1
j_call: TRBJ2-5
clone_size: once
d_call: TRBD2
cdr3_aa: CASSQERLGTVLAGVIRDETQYF
cdr3_nt: TGCGCCAGCAGCCAAGAAAGACTTGGAACGGTGTTAGCGGGAGTAATCCGTGATGAGACCCAGTACTTC

v_call: TRBV20-1
j_call: TRBJ1-5
clone_size: once
d_call: -
cdr3_aa: CNVRDSWVQPQHF
cdr3_nt: TGCAATGTTAGAGATAGTTGGGTCCAGCCCCAGCATTTT

v_call: TRBV11-2
j_call: TRBJ1-1
clone_size: -
d_call: -
cdr3_aa: CTSSFGGPKGMNTEAFF
cdr3_nt: TGTACCAGCAGCTTTGGCGGGCCCAAAGGCATGAACACTGAAGCTTTCTTT

v_call: TRBV11-2
j_call: TRBJ1-4
clone_size: -
d_call: -
cdr3_aa: CANSLLSGPNNEKLLF
cdr3_nt: TGTGCCAACAGCCTACTCTCCGGCCCTAATAATGAAAAACTGTTATTT

v_call: TRBV29-1
j_call: TRBJ2-1
clone_size: -
d_call: TRBD2
cdr3_aa: CSVEQGGTSGVTYNEQFF
cdr3_nt: TGCAGCGTTGAACAGGGGGGGACTAGCGGGGTGACCTACAATGAGCAGTTCTTC

v_call: TRBV2
j_call: TRBJ2-7
clone_size: -
d_call: -
cdr3_aa: CASNIRDEQYF
cdr3_nt: TGTGCCAGCAATATTAGAGACGAGCAGTACTTC

v_call: TRBV11-3
j_call: TRBJ2-4
clone_size: -
d_call: -
cdr3_aa: CTGSSAGEGGIQYF
cdr3_nt: TGTACCGGCAGCTCAGCAGGGGAAGGGGGCATTCAGTACTTC

v_call: TRBV6-1
j_call: TRBJ1-4
clone_size: few
d_call: TRBD1
cdr3_aa: CTSSETPPGQGEKLFF
cdr3_nt: TGTACCAGCAGTGAAACTCCCCCGGGACAGGGTGAAAAACTGTTTTTT

v_call: TRBV13
j_call: TRBJ2-5
clone_size: -
d_call: -
cdr3_aa: CASSLSGTWGETRYF
cdr3_nt: TGTGCCAGCAGCTTAAGTGGCACGTGGGGGGAGACCCGGTATTTC

v_call: TRBV10-3
j_call: TRBJ2-7
clone_size: few
d_call: -
cdr3_aa: CAIGGARRGGSEQYF
cdr3_nt: TGTGCCATCGGCGGAGCTAGACGGGGAGGTTCCGAGCAGTACTTC

v_call: TRBV10-3
j_call: TRBJ2-2
clone_size: -
d_call: TRBD2
cdr3_aa: CTIPSGLAENTRELFF
cdr3_nt: TGCACCATTCCTTCCGGACTAGCGGAAAACACCCGGGAGCTGTTTTTT

v_call: TRBV4-1
j_call: TRBJ2-3
clone_size: -
d_call: -
cdr3_aa: CDSTLRWGEGTDTQYF
cdr3_nt: TGCGACAGTACCCTACGGTGGGGTGAGGGAACAGATACGCAGTATTTT

v_call: TRBV29-1
j_call: TRBJ2-5
clone_size: -
d_call: TRBD2
cdr3_aa: CSLAASGNAETQYF
cdr3_nt: TGCAGTTTGGCGGCCAGCGGGAACGCTGAGACCCAGTACTTC

v_call: TRBV6-1
j_call: TRBJ2-7
clone_size: -
d_call: -
cdr3_aa: CASTELLEGLGSLPSYEQYF
cdr3_nt: TGTGCCAGCACCGAATTACTGGAGGGGCTGGGGAGCCTCCCCTCCTACGAGCAGTACTTC

v_call: TRBV20-1
j_call: TRBJ2-1
clone_size: -
d_call: TRBD2
cdr3_aa: CSPGAGTSVPKQFF
cdr3_nt: TGCAGTCCCGGGGCCGGGACTAGCGTCCCTAAGCAGTTCTTC

v_call: TRBV4-1
j_call: TRBJ1-5
clone_size: few
d_call: -
cdr3_aa: CASSQKGTRGFSNQPQHF
cdr3_nt: TGCGCCAGCAGCCAAAAGGGGACACGAGGGTTTAGCAATCAGCCCCAGCATTTT

v_call: TRBV11-2
j_call: TRBJ2-2
clone_size: -
d_call: -
cdr3_aa: CASGFTRYTGELFF
cdr3_nt: TGTGCCAGCGGCTTTACTAGATACACCGGGGAGCTGTTTTTT

v_call: TRBV11-2
j_call: TRBJ1-2
clone_size: -
d_call: -
cdr3_aa: CASGRGTSIYGNTF
cdr3_nt: TGTGCCAGCGGGAGGGGGACGTCTATCTATGGCAACACCTTC

v_call: TRBV20-1
j_call: TRBJ2-3
clone_size: -
d_call: -
cdr3_aa: CSAGQIGRTDTQYF
cdr3_nt: TGCAGCGCGGGACAGATTGGCCGCACAGATACGCAGTATTTT